This TCR beta chain appears in the sequencing data of a study of blood T cell repertoires in COVID-19. The table came from immunoSEQ multiplex PCR; TCRdb's copy has only in-frame clones and leaves some out. This table has 250,000 to 350,000 clones, approximately 90% appearing once. Between the trimmed V and J ends, which lost 0 bases and 1 base, there was a span of 11 bases. Germline V gives CDR1 SGHTA, CDR2 FQGNSA. The CDR3 runs to 16 residues. The TCR sequence derives from a woman aged 60 to 75 in a cohort exposed to, infected with or recovered from COVID-19 (not recorded which). The chain has TRBV7-2 and TRBJ2-3; a possible D gene is TRBD2 (6 bases). Input material: PBMCs or T cells enriched from blood (not recorded which). The CDR3 DNA reads TGTGCCAGCAGCTTAGCCGGCGGGAAACGCACAGATACGCAGTATTTT. Its translation: CASSLAGGKRTDTQYF.